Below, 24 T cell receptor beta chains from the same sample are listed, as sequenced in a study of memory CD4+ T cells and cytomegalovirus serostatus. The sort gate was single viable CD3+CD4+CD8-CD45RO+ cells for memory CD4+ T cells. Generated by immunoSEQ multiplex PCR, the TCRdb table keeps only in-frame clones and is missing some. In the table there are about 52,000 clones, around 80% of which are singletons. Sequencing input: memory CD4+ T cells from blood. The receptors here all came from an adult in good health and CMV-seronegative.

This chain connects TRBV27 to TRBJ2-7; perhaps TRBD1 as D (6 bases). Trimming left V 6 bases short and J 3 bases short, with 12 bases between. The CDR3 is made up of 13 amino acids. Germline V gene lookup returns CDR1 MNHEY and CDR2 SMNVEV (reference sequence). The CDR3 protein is CASRLTGGYEQYF. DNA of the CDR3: TGTGCCAGCAGGTTGACAGGAGGCTACGAGCAGTACTTC.

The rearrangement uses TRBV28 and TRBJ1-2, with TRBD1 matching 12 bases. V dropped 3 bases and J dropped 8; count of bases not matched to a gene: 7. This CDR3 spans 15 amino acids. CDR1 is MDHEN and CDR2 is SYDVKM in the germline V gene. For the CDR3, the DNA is TGTGCCAGCAGTTTGTGGGGACAGGGGGCTTGGGGCTACACCTTC. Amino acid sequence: CASSLWGQGAWGYTF.

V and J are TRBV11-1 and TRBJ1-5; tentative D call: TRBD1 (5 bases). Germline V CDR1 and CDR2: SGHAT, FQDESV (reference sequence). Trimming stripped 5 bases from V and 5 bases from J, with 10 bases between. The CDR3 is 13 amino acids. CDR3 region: CASSPGGDQPQHF. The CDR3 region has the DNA TGTGCCAGCAGCCCCGGGGGGGATCAGCCCCAGCATTTT.

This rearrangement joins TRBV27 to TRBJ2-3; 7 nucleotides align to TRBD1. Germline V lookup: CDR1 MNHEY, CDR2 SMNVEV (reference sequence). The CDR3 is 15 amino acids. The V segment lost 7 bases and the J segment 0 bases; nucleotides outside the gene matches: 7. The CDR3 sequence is CASTLEGASTDTQYF. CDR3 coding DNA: TGTGCCAGCACCCTAGAGGGGGCCAGCACAGATACGCAGTATTTT.

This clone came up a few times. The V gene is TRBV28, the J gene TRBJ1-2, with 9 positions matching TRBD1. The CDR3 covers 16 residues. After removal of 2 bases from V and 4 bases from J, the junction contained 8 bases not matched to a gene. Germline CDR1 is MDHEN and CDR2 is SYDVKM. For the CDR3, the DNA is TGTGCCAGCAGTTTAATGGACAGGGGTTCGAGCTATGGCTACACCTTC. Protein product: CASSLMDRGSSYGYTF.

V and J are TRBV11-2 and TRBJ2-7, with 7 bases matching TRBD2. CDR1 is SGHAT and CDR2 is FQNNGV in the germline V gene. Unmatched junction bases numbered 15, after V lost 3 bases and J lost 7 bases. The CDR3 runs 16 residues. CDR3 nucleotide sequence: TGTGCCAGCAGCTTGGGATCTAGCGGATCAAAAGGGGAGCAGTACTTC. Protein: CASSLGSSGSKGEQYF.

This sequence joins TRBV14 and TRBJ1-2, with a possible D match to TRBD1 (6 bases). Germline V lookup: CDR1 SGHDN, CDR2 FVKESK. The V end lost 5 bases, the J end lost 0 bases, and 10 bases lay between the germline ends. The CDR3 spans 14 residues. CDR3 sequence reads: CASSSRTANYGYTF. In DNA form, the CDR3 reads TGTGCCAGCAGCTCAAGGACAGCTAACTATGGCTACACCTTC.

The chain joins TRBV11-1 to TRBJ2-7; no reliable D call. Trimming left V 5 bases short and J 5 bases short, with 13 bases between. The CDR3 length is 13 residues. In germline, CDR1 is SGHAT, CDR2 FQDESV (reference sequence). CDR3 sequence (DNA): TGTGCCAGCAGCAACACTTTAGCCCACGAGCAGTACTTC. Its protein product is CASSNTLAHEQYF.

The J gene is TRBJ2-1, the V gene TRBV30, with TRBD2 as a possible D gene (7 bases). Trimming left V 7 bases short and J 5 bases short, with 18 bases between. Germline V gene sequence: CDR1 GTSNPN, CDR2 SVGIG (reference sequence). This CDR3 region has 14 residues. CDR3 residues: CAYNGGALHNEQFF. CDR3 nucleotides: TGTGCCTATAATGGGGGGGCCCTTCACAATGAGCAGTTCTTC.

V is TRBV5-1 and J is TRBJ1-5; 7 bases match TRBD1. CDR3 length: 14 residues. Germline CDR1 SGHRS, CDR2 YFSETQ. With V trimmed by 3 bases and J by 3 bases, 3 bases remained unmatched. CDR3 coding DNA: TGCGCCAGCAGCTGGACAGGTAACAATCAGCCCCAGCATTTT. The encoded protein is CASSWTGNNQPQHF.

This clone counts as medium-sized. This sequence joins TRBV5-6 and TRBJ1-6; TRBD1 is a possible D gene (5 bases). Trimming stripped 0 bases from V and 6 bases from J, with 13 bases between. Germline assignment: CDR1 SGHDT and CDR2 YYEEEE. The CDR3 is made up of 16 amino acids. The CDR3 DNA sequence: TGTGCCAGCAGCTTGGCGGCCAGGGCCATTAATTCACCCCTCCACTTT. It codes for CASSLAARAINSPLHF.

The CDR3 DNA reads TGTGCCAGCAGCTCGGGACAGGATGCCTACAATGAGCAGTTCTTC. Residues: CASSSGQDAYNEQFF. The chain has TRBV7-6 and TRBJ2-1; 8 nucleotides agree with TRBD1. Trimming at V came to 4 bases and at J to 2 bases, leaving 4 bases not matched to a gene. This CDR3 region has 15 residues. In germline, CDR1 is SGHVS, CDR2 FNYEAQ.

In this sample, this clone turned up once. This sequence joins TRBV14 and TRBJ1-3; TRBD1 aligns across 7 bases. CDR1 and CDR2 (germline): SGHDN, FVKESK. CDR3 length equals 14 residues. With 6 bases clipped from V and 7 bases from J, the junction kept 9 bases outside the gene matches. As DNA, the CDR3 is TGTGCCAGCAGTTACGCCGGGACAGTGAACACCATATATTTT. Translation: CASSYAGTVNTIYF. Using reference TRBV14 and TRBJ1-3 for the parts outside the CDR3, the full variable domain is EAGVTQFPSHSVIEKGQTVTLRCDPISGHDNLYWYRRVMGKEIKFLLHFVKESKQDESGMPNNRFLAERTGGTYSTLKVQPAELEDSGVYFCASSYAGTVNTIYFGEGSWLTVV.

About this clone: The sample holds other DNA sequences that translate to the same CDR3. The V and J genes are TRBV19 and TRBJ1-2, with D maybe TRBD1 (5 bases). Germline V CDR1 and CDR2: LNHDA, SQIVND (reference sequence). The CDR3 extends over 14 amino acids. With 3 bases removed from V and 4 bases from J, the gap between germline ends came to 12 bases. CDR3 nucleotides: TGTGCCAGTAGTATTCCAGGGACTTTCTATGGCTACACCTTC. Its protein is CASSIPGTFYGYTF.

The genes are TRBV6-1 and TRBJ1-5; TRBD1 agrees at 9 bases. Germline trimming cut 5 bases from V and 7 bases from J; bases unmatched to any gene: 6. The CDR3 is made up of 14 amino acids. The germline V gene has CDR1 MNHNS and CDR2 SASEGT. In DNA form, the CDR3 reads TGTGCCAGCAGTTGGACAGGGGATCGCCAGCCCCAGCATTTT. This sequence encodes CASSWTGDRQPQHF.

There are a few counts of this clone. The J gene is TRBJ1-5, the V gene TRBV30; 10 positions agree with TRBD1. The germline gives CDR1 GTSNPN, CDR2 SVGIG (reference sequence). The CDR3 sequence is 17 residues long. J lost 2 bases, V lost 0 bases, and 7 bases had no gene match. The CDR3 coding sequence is TGTGCCTGGAGTGTCCGGGGCGGGACAGGGGGCAATCAGCCCCAGCATTTT. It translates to CAWSVRGGTGGNQPQHF.

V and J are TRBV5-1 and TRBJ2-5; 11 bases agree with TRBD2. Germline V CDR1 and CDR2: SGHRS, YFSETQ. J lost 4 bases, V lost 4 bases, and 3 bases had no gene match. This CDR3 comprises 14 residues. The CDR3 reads CASSLTSGGETQYF. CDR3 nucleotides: TGCGCCAGCAGCCTAACTAGCGGGGGAGAGACCCAGTACTTC.

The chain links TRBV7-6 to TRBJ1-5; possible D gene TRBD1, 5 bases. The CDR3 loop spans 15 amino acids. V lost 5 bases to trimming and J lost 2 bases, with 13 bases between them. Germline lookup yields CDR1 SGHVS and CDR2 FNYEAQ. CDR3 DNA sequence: TGTGCCAGCAGCGCCGTCTCGGGGCGCAATCAGCCCCAGCATTTT. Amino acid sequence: CASSAVSGRNQPQHF.

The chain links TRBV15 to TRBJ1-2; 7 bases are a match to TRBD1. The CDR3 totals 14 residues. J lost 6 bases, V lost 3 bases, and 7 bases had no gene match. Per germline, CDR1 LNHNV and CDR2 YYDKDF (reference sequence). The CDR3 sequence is CATSRDRTANGYTF. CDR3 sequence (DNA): TGTGCCACCAGCAGGGACAGGACAGCTAATGGCTACACCTTC.

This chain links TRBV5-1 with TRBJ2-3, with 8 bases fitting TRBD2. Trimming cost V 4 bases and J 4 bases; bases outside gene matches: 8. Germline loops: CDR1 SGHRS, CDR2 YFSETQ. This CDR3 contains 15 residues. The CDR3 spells CASSTGGAGADTQYF. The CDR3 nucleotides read TGCGCCAGCAGCACCGGGGGGGCGGGCGCAGATACGCAGTATTTT.

CDR3 bases: TGTGCCATCGGGAAATTGACAGGGGGCGCGTTTTCCTATGGCTACACCTTC. Protein sequence: CAIGKLTGGAFSYGYTF. The chain employs TRBV10-3 and TRBJ1-2; 10 bases match TRBD1. V lost 8 bases, J lost 4 bases, and 16 bases stayed unmatched. This CDR3 is built from 17 residues. Germline V CDR1 and CDR2: ENHRY, SYGVKD.

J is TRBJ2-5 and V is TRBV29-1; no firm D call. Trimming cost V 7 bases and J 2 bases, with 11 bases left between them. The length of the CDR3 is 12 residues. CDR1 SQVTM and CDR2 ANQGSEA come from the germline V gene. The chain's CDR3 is CSAERVQETQYF. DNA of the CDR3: TGCAGCGCCGAACGGGTTCAAGAGACCCAGTACTTC.

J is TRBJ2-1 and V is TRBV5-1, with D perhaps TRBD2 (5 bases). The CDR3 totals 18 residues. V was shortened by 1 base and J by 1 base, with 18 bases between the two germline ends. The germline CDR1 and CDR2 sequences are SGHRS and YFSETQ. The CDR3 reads CASSLYRDRGGSYNEQFF. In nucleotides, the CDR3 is TGCGCCAGCAGCTTGTACAGAGACCGCGGCGGGTCCTACAATGAGCAGTTCTTC. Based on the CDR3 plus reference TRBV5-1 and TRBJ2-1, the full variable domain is KAGVTQTPRYLIKTRGQQVTLSCSPISGHRSVSWYQQTPGQGLQFLFEYFSETQRNKGNFPGRFSGRQFSNSRSEMNVSTLELGDSALYLCASSLYRDRGGSYNEQFFGPGTRLTVL.

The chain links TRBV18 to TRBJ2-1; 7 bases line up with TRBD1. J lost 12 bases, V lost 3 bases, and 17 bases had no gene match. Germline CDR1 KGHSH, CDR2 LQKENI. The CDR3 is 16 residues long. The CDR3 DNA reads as TGTGCCAGCTCACCGCCCCCTGACAGGGAAGTAATACGGCAGTTCTTC. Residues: CASSPPPDREVIRQFF.